This T cell receptor beta chain is drawn from a study of T cells in Graves' hyperthyroidism and ophthalmopathy. Study-level findings and limits: Before onset, by a median of approximately 5.9 months, the model predicted ophthalmopathy.

V was clipped by 8 bases and J by 3 bases; unmatched bases: 14. Germline lookup yields CDR1 SNHLY and CDR2 FYNNEI. The CDR3 is 16 residues long. Among ophthalmopathy patients, the Clinical Activity Score reached at least 3, the NOSPECS grade reached at least 4, and duration remained under 3 months. In making diagnoses, clinical symptoms, serum thyroxine and TRAb, thyroid ultrasound and orbital computed tomography were all used. The CDR3 regions of TCR beta were amplified from RNA transcripts. TCR CDR3 regions were first amplified by RT-PCR with HTBI primers. TCRdb re-analysed the multiplex PCR reads in MiXCR, keeping a single row per CDR3 protein. This sample has hundreds of thousands of distinct CDR3 sequences, with more than 13% found just once. Note on this clonotype: Its antigen is as yet unknown.

The chain has TRBV2 and TRBJ2-7; 9 nucleotides align to TRBD1. The sequence was obtained from a man in his fifties with Graves' ophthalmopathy. The sequenced sample was blood. In nucleotides, the CDR3 is TGTGCCAGCGGGGAGACAGGGGGTACGGCGTTCTACGAGCAGTACTTC. It codes for CASGETGGTAFYEQYF.